The 21 T cell receptor beta chains given below trace back to one sample, sequenced in a study of PD-1 blockade in classical Hodgkin lymphoma. Produced via immunoSEQ multiplex PCR; TCRdb's table is partial and in-frame only. The repertoire has 15,000 to 20,000 clones, roughly 90% of them found once; the top ten carry roughly 7.2%. Stated time point: newly diagnosed, previously untreated cHL patient sample. The sample was peripheral blood mononuclear cells (PBMCs). All receptors derive from a human donor with classical Hodgkin lymphoma.

The V and J genes are TRBV11-2 and TRBJ2-3; D ambiguous. Germline V lookup: CDR1 SGHAT, CDR2 FQNNGV. The CDR3 has 14 residues. V was cut by 3 bases and J by 9 bases, with 16 bases left in between. The CDR3: CASSFEPLTETQYF. CDR3 nucleotides: TGTGCCAGCAGCTTCGAACCCTTGACTGAGACGCAGTATTTT.

The rearrangement joins TRBV9 to TRBJ1-3; TRBD1 might be the D (5 bases). Between the trimmed V and J ends, which lost 5 bases and 1 base, there was a span of 10 bases. Germline CDR1 reads SGDLS; CDR2 reads YYNGEE. The CDR3 has 14 residues. The CDR3 sequence is CASRGDFSGNTIYF. The CDR3 DNA sequence: TGTGCCAGCAGGGGGGATTTTTCTGGAAACACCATATATTTT.

This clone was seen once. The V and J genes are TRBV4-1 and TRBJ1-2; D not certain. V was cut by 2 bases and J by 2 bases, with 6 bases left in between. Germline V gene lookup returns CDR1 MGHRA and CDR2 YSYEKL. The CDR3 spans 13 residues. The CDR3, as DNA: TGCGCCAGCAGCCAACAGAGAAACTATGGCTACACCTTC. Its protein is CASSQQRNYGYTF.

CDR3 in amino acids: CASSARTVQETQYF. The DNA for the CDR3 is TGTGCCAGCAGTGCCCGGACTGTCCAAGAGACCCAGTACTTC. This sequence joins TRBV7-2 and TRBJ2-5, with a possible D match to TRBD2 (5 bases). The germline gives CDR1 SGHTA, CDR2 FQGNSA. V was pared by 6 bases and J by 1 base, with 12 bases between. The CDR3 covers 14 residues.

The V call is TRBV28, the J call TRBJ2-5; 9 nucleotides match TRBD1. The ends lost 4 bases at V and 5 bases at J; junction bases unmatched: 11. The CDR3 has 16 amino acids. Per germline, CDR1 MDHEN and CDR2 SYDVKM. CDR3 in DNA: TGTGCCAGCAGTTCATTAACAGGGGGCGCGAGGGAGACCCAGTACTTC. The encoded protein is CASSSLTGGARETQYF.

The chain couples TRBV6-6 to TRBJ2-1, with TRBD1 matching 9 bases. Germline V CDR1 and CDR2: MNHNY, SVGAGI (reference sequence). Trimming removed 5 bases from V and 2 bases from J; junction bases left unmatched: 4. The CDR3 loop spans 15 amino acids. The CDR3 sequence is CASSGDRAAYNEQFF. The CDR3 DNA reads as TGTGCCAGCAGTGGGGACAGGGCGGCCTACAATGAGCAGTTCTTC.

The gene calls are TRBV30 and TRBJ1-5; D call uncertain. This CDR3 has 14 amino acids. Germline V gene data show CDR1 as GTSNPN and CDR2 as SVGIG (reference sequence). The germline V and J ends were trimmed by 1 base and 0 bases, with 7 bases remaining between them. CDR3 in amino acids: CAWSGGISNQPQHF. The CDR3 region has the DNA TGTGCCTGGAGTGGCGGGATTAGCAATCAGCCCCAGCATTTT.

The chain carries TRBV5-1 and TRBJ2-5; D might be TRBD1 (6 bases). There are 14 residues in the CDR3. The V end lost 0 bases, the J end lost 4 bases, and 10 bases lay between the germline ends. Germline V gives CDR1 SGHRS, CDR2 YFSETQ. For the CDR3, the DNA is TGCGCCAGCAGCTTGGGAAACAGGGTAGAGACCCAGTACTTC. As protein: CASSLGNRVETQYF. The full variable domain, completed using reference TRBV5-1 and TRBJ2-5, is KAGVTQTPRYLIKTRGQQVTLSCSPISGHRSVSWYQQTPGQGLQFLFEYFSETQRNKGNFPGRFSGRQFSNSRSEMNVSTLELGDSALYLCASSLGNRVETQYFGPGTRLLVL.

This chain uses TRBV11-3 with TRBJ2-3; 10 bases fit TRBD1. Germline-derived CDR1 and CDR2 are SGHNT and YENEEA. The CDR3 is made up of 15 amino acids. With V trimmed by 5 bases and J by 4 bases, 6 bases remained unmatched. CDR3 amino acids: CASSPGQGRADTQYF. The DNA for the CDR3 is TGTGCCAGCAGCCCGGGACAGGGGCGCGCAGATACGCAGTATTTT.

A single count supports this clone. V and J are TRBV5-1 and TRBJ2-7; D possibly matches TRBD1 or TRBD2 (5 bases each). The CDR3 extends over 15 amino acids. The V end lost 1 base, the J end lost 0 bases, and 11 bases lay between the germline ends. Germline lookup yields CDR1 SGHRS and CDR2 YFSETQ. CDR3 bases: TGCGCCAGCAGCTTGAGTCGGGACGTCTCCTACGAGCAGTACTTC. Protein: CASSLSRDVSYEQYF.

The chain recombines TRBV4-1 with TRBJ1-1; D might be TRBD1 (5 bases). The CDR3 has 15 amino acids. Germline V lookup: CDR1 MGHRA, CDR2 YSYEKL. The V and J ends lost 0 bases and 4 bases respectively, with 12 bases between them. The CDR3 DNA reads as TGCGCCAGCAGCCAAGATCGGGCAGGGAGCACTGAAGCTTTCTTT. It encodes CASSQDRAGSTEAFF.

This clone has just one count. Mismatch with germline at one junction end may stem from a read error. Other nucleotide sequences in the sample specify the same CDR3. The J gene is TRBJ1-2, the V gene TRBV18; D ambiguous. Germline V gene sequence: CDR1 KGHSH, CDR2 LQKENI. The CDR3 spans 12 residues. CDR3 residues: CASSPGKDGYTF. The CDR3 coding sequence is TGTGCCAGCTCACCAGGCAAAGATGGTTACACCTTC.

The V and J genes are TRBV5-8 and TRBJ2-7; D remains unclear. Germline loops: CDR1 SGHTS, CDR2 YDEGEE. This CDR3 is 12 amino acids long. V was shortened by 5 bases and J by 3 bases, with 9 bases between the two germline ends. The CDR3, as DNA: TGTGCCAGCAGTACTGGGAACTACGAGCAGTACTTC. This codes for CASSTGNYEQYF.

The chain joins TRBV19 to TRBJ2-7, with TRBD1 as a possible D gene (6 bases). Germline V CDR1 and CDR2: LNHDA, SQIVND (reference sequence). V shed 10 bases and J shed 2 bases, with 12 bases lying between them. The CDR3 is 12 residues long. The CDR3 protein is CATGQGTYEQYF. CDR3 DNA sequence: TGTGCCACTGGGCAGGGGACCTACGAGCAGTACTTC.

This chain links TRBV5-4 with TRBJ2-7; TRBD2 matches at 11 bases. Unmatched junction bases numbered 6, after V lost 3 bases and J lost 7 bases. The CDR3 runs to 14 residues. CDR1 is SGHNT and CDR2 is YYREEE in the germline V gene (reference sequence). CDR3 DNA: TGTGCCAGCAGCTCCGGACTAGCGGGTGGGGAGCAGTACTTC. Translating it yields CASSSGLAGGEQYF.

This clone was counted once. The rearrangement joins TRBV4-1 to TRBJ2-1, with TRBD2 matching 8 bases. Unmatched junction bases numbered 3, after V lost 0 bases and J lost 2 bases. CDR3 length: 16 amino acids. Germline values: CDR1 MGHRA, CDR2 YSYEKL. The DNA for the CDR3 is TGCGCCAGCAGCCAAGACCCAGCGGGAGCCTACAATGAGCAGTTCTTC. Translating it yields CASSQDPAGAYNEQFF.

This chain uses TRBV27 with TRBJ2-7; TRBD2 is a possible D gene (5 bases). Trimming took off 5 bases at V and 4 bases at J, with 15 bases between the two ends. Germline V CDR1 and CDR2: MNHEY, SMNVEV (reference sequence). The CDR3 spans 14 residues. The CDR3 DNA sequence: TGTGCCAGCAGTACGGACTCGGGGTTGTACGAGCAGTACTTC. This sequence encodes CASSTDSGLYEQYF.

This rearrangement joins TRBV9 to TRBJ1-3, with 8 positions matching TRBD1. V lost 3 bases to trimming and J lost 1 base; unmatched junction nucleotides: 3. The germline gives CDR1 SGDLS, CDR2 YYNGEE. This CDR3 has 15 residues. CDR3 in DNA: TGTGCCAGCAGCGGTGGACAGGGTTCTGGAAACACCATATATTTT. Encoded protein: CASSGGQGSGNTIYF. The variable domain in full, completed from reference TRBV9 and TRBJ1-3, reads DSGVTQTPKHLITATGQRVTLRCSPRSGDLSVYWYQQSLDQGLQFLIQYYNGEERAKGNILERFSAQQFPDLHSELNLSSLELGDSALYFCASSGGQGSGNTIYFGEGSWLTVV.

This chain links TRBV29-1 with TRBJ1-1, with a weak D call TRBD1 (5 bases). The CDR3 covers 10 residues. Per the germline V gene, CDR1 is SQVTM and CDR2 is ANQGSEA. V was shortened by 3 bases and J by 10 bases, with 9 bases between the two germline ends. DNA for the CDR3: TGCAGCGTTGACAACGGGGGAGCTTTCTTT. This encodes CSVDNGGAFF.

In DNA form, the CDR3 reads TGTGCCAGCAGCTACTGGACTACCCCGAACACCGGGGAGCTGTTTTTT. Its translation is CASSYWTTPNTGELFF. The chain combines TRBV11-2 with TRBJ2-2; D is possibly TRBD2 (6 bases). Trimming pared 4 bases from V and 0 bases from J, leaving 12 bases between. The CDR3 is made up of 16 amino acids. Germline CDR1 SGHAT, CDR2 FQNNGV.

There are a few counts of this clone. The chain uses TRBV30 and TRBJ2-1; TRBD2 matches 10 bases. This CDR3 has 14 amino acids. Unmatched junction bases numbered 5, after V lost 5 bases and J lost 4 bases. From germline, CDR1 is GTSNPN and CDR2 SVGIG (reference sequence). In DNA, the CDR3 is TGTGCCTGGTTAGCGGGAGGAGGGTACAATGAGCAGTTCTTC. Translated: CAWLAGGGYNEQFF.